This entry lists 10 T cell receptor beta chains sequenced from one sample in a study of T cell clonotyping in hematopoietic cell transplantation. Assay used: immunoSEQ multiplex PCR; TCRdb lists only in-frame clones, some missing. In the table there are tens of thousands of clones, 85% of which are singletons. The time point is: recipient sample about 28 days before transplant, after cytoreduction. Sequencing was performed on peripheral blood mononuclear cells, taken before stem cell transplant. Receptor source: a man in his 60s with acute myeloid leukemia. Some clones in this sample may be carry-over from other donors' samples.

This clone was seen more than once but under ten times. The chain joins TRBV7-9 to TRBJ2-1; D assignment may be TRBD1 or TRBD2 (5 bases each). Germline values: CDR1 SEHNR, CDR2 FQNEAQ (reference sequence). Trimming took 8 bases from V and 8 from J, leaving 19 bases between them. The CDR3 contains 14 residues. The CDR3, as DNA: TGTGCCAGCTCAGAAGTCGGGGCAGTCCATGAGCAGTTCTTC. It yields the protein CASSEVGAVHEQFF. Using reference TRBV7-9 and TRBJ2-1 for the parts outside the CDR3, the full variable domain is DTGVSQNPRHKITKRGQNVTFRCDPISEHNRLYWYRQTLGQGPEFLTYFQNEAQLEKSRLLSDRFSAERPKGSFSTLEIQRTEQGDSAMYLCASSEVGAVHEQFFGPGTRLTVL.

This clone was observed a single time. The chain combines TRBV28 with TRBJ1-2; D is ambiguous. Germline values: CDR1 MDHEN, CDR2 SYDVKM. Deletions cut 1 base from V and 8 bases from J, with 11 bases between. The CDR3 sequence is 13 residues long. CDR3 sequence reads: CASSLLGSGGYTF. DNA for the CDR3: TGTGCCAGCAGTTTATTGGGGAGTGGAGGCTACACCTTC.

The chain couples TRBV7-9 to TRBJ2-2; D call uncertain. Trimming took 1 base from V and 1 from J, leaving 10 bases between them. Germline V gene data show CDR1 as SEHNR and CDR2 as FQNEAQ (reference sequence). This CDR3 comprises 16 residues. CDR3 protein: CASSLDRPQNTGELFF. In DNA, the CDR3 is TGTGCCAGCAGCTTAGATCGGCCCCAGAACACCGGGGAGCTGTTTTTT.

Here the CDR3 reads CASSSGPYEQYF. DNA of the CDR3: TGTGCCAGCAGCTCGGGGCCCTACGAGCAGTACTTC. V gene TRBV11-3 combines with J gene TRBJ2-7; D tentatively fits TRBD1 or TRBD2 (5 bases each). Germline lookup yields CDR1 SGHNT and CDR2 YENEEA. With 4 bases removed from V and 2 bases from J, the gap between germline ends came to 6 bases. The CDR3 runs 12 residues.

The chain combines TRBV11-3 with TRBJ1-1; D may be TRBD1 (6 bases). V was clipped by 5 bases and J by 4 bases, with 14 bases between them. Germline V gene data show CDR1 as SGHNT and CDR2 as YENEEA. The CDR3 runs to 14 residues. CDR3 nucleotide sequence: TGTGCCAGCAGCCCCCCCAAAGGGGGCACTGAAGCTTTCTTT. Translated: CASSPPKGGTEAFF.

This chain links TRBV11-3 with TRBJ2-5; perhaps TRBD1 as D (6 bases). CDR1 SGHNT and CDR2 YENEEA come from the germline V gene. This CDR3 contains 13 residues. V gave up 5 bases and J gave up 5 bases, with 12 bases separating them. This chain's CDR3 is CASSRNRVETQYF. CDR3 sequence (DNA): TGTGCCAGCAGCAGAAACAGGGTTGAGACCCAGTACTTC. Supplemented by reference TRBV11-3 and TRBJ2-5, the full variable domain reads EAGVVQSPRYKIIEKKQPVAFWCNPISGHNTLYWYLQNLGQGPELLIRYENEEAVDDSQLPKDRFSAERLKGVDSTLKIQPAELGDSAVYLCASSRNRVETQYFGPGTRLLVL.

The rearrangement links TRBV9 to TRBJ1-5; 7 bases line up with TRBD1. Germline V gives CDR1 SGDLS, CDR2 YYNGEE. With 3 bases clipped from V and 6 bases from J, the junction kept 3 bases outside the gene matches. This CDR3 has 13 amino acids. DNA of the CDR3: TGTGCCAGCAGCGCAACAGGGGTTCAGCCCCAGCATTTT. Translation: CASSATGVQPQHF.

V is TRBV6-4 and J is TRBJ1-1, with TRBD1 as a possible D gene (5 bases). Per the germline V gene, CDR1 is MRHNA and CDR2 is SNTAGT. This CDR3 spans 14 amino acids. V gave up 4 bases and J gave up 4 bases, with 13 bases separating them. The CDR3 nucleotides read TGTGCCAGCAGTGTGGGGGTCGCGGGCACTGAAGCTTTCTTT. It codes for CASSVGVAGTEAFF.

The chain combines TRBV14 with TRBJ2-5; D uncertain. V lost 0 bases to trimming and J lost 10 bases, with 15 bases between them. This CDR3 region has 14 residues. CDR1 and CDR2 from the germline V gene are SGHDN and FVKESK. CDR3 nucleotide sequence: TGTGCCAGCAGCCAAGATATTGGGCCCCGGAACCAGTACTTC. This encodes CASSQDIGPRNQYF. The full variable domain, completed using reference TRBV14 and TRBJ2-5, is EAGVTQFPSHSVIEKGQTVTLRCDPISGHDNLYWYRRVMGKEIKFLLHFVKESKQDESGMPNNRFLAERTGGTYSTLKVQPAELEDSGVYFCASSQDIGPRNQYFGPGTRLLVL.

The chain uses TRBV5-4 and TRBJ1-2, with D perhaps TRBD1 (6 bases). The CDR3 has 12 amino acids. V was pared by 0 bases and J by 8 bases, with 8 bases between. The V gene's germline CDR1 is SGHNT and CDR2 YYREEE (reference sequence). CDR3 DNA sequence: TGTGCCAGCAGCTTGGATGGGACAGGCTACACCTTC. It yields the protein CASSLDGTGYTF.